This TCR beta chain was documented in a study of graft-versus-host responses after intestinal transplantation. The overall study: Every transplant recipient was induced with anti-thymocyte globulin, then maintained on tacrolimus and steroids for two to three years. General observations from the study: An association linked early post-transplant HvG declines with peak circulating GvH clone levels.

About this clone itself: Antigen: not known.

The trim removed 7 bases at V and 1 base at J, leaving 6 bases unmatched. The CDR3 is 14 amino acids. The germline V gene has CDR1 KGHSH and CDR2 LQKENI. Libraries were prepared by immunoSEQ multiplex PCR; TCRdb keeps only in-frame clonotypes and omits some of them. The sample holds tens of thousands of clones, approximately 92% seen once. The chain joins TRBV18 to TRBJ1-1; 7 bases line up with TRBD1. This sequence was found in a human patient who received an intestinal transplant, so some T cells may come from the graft donor. The material was PBMCs, obtained roughly 260 days after intestinal transplant. CDR3 sequence: CASLEQGSNTEAFF. The CDR3 bases are TGTGCCAGCTTGGAACAGGGGTCGAACACTGAAGCTTTCTTT.